A single sample gave rise to the 27 T cell receptor beta chains below, sequenced in a study of T cells in localized non-small cell lung cancer. Method: immunoSEQ multiplex PCR; TCRdb's copy keeps in-frame clones and lacks some. In the table there are about 1,400 clones, less than 40% of which are singletons. Specimen: lung tumor tissue, collected before any cancer treatment. The receptors come from a male donor aged 60 or older with stage I squamous cell lung carcinoma.

This clone is classed as medium-sized. The rearrangement links TRBV9 to TRBJ2-3; a possible D gene is TRBD1 (6 bases). Trimming left V 4 bases short and J 6 bases short, with 24 bases between. This CDR3 spans 17 amino acids. Germline lookup yields CDR1 SGDLS and CDR2 YYNGEE. Written as DNA, the CDR3 is TGTGCCAGCAGCTTAGTAACAGGGCCCAGCATGTACGATACGCAGTATTTT. This encodes CASSLVTGPSMYDTQYF.

This clone appeared once. The chain combines TRBV18 with TRBJ2-2; D is uncertain. The germline V gene has CDR1 KGHSH and CDR2 LQKENI. The ends were cut back, 3 bases at V and 7 bases at J, with 6 bases in the middle. The CDR3 has 12 residues. CDR3: CASSPRVGELFF. The DNA of the CDR3 is TGTGCCAGCTCACCTCGAGTCGGGGAGCTGTTTTTT.

V is TRBV18 and J is TRBJ1-1; 10 bases match TRBD1. CDR1 and CDR2 from the germline V gene are KGHSH and LQKENI. The CDR3 is 16 amino acids. The V gene end was trimmed by 3 bases and the J gene end by 2 bases; junction bases not matched to a gene: 6. CDR3 amino acids: CASSPGTGEDNTEAFF. The CDR3 DNA reads TGTGCCAGCTCACCGGGGACAGGGGAGGATAACACTGAAGCTTTCTTT.

This clone was observed a few times. The V call is TRBV11-3, the J call TRBJ2-5; 7 bases are a match to TRBD1. V lost 3 bases, J lost 0 bases, and 7 bases stayed unmatched. This CDR3 is 16 amino acids long. CDR1 SGHNT and CDR2 YENEEA come from the germline V gene. The CDR3 protein is CASSLTGQLYQETQYF. The DNA for the CDR3 is TGTGCCAGCAGCTTGACGGGACAGCTGTACCAAGAGACCCAGTACTTC.

This chain links TRBV11-3 with TRBJ2-7, with D possibly TRBD1 on 6 matching bases. The germline V gene has CDR1 SGHNT and CDR2 YENEEA. The CDR3 extends over 14 amino acids. Trimming took off 8 bases at V and 6 bases at J, with 20 bases between the two ends. CDR3 loop: CASSQGQLVTEQYF. CDR3 coding DNA: TGTGCCAGCTCCCAGGGGCAACTAGTCACCGAGCAGTACTTC.

This clone is medium-sized by share. This sequence joins TRBV11-3 and TRBJ2-5; TRBD2 aligns across 8 bases. J lost 1 base, V lost 2 bases, and 9 bases had no gene match. This CDR3 contains 17 residues. The V gene's germline CDR1 is SGHNT and CDR2 YENEEA. The DNA for the CDR3 is TGTGCCAGCAGCTTAATGGCGGTAACTAGCGGCCAAGAGACCCAGTACTTC. Encoded protein: CASSLMAVTSGQETQYF.

The chain couples TRBV18 to TRBJ2-4; 8 nucleotides match TRBD2. With 3 bases clipped from V and 6 bases from J, the junction kept 4 bases outside the gene matches. CDR3 length equals 14 residues. The germline gives CDR1 KGHSH, CDR2 LQKENI. The CDR3 sequence is CASSPPGLVNIQYF. The CDR3 DNA sequence: TGTGCCAGCTCACCCCCGGGACTAGTAAACATTCAGTACTTC.

This clone was seen a few times. CDR3 bases: TGTGCCAGCAGCTTAGGAAGGGGGACTAGCCCCCAAGAGACCCAGTACTTC. As protein: CASSLGRGTSPQETQYF. V and J are TRBV11-3 and TRBJ2-5; 9 bases agree with TRBD2. V lost 1 base and J lost 1; bases outside the gene matches: 7. The CDR3 runs to 17 residues. Germline V CDR1 and CDR2: SGHNT, YENEEA. The whole variable domain, filled in from reference TRBV11-3 and TRBJ2-5, reads EAGVVQSPRYKIIEKKQPVAFWCNPISGHNTLYWYLQNLGQGPELLIRYENEEAVDDSQLPKDRFSAERLKGVDSTLKIQPAELGDSAVYLCASSLGRGTSPQETQYFGPGTRLLVL.

This sequence joins TRBV9 and TRBJ1-1; D not resolved. CDR3 length: 14 amino acids. V lost 6 bases, J lost 1 base, and 13 bases lay in between. Germline V CDR1 and CDR2: SGDLS, YYNGEE. The DNA of the CDR3 is TGTGCCAGCACGACCCGGGGAGGGAACACTGAAGCTTTCTTT. It translates to CASTTRGGNTEAFF.

This clone appeared a few times. The chain joins TRBV30 to TRBJ1-3; D unresolved. From germline, CDR1 is GTSNPN and CDR2 SVGIG (reference sequence). Trimming took off 4 bases at V and 4 bases at J, with 8 bases between the two ends. The CDR3 contains 12 residues. The CDR3 is CAWKWVGNTIYF. Here the CDR3 DNA reads TGTGCCTGGAAGTGGGTAGGAAACACCATATATTTT.

The gene calls are TRBV6-8 and TRBJ2-7; D perhaps matches TRBD2 (5 bases). The CDR3 sequence is 12 residues long. V gave up 11 bases and J gave up 0 bases, with 11 bases separating them. Germline V gene data show CDR1 as MNHGY and CDR2 as SAAAGT. CDR3 protein: CASEGSSYEQYF. CDR3 nucleotides: TGTGCCTCAGAGGGTAGCTCCTACGAGCAGTACTTC.

This clone was seen a few times. The chain carries TRBV11-3 and TRBJ2-2; D perhaps matches TRBD1 (6 bases). From germline, CDR1 is SGHNT and CDR2 YENEEA. With 5 bases removed from V and 6 bases from J, the gap between germline ends came to 16 bases. This CDR3 is 15 amino acids long. The CDR3 protein is CASSEQGSGAGELFF. The CDR3 bases are TGTGCCAGCAGCGAACAGGGAAGTGGGGCCGGGGAGCTGTTTTTT.

This rearrangement joins TRBV28 to TRBJ2-1; unclear D gene. Germline V gives CDR1 MDHEN, CDR2 SYDVKM. This CDR3 contains 15 residues. V shed 7 bases and J shed 3 bases, with 16 bases lying between them. CDR3 protein: CASIVTEGNYNEQFF. The CDR3, as DNA: TGTGCCAGCATTGTGACGGAAGGTAACTACAATGAGCAGTTCTTC. The complete variable domain, with remaining parts taken from reference TRBV28 and TRBJ2-1, reads DVKVTQSSRYLVKRTGEKVFLECVQDMDHENMFWYRQDPGLGLRLIYFSYDVKMKEKGDIPEGYSVSREKKERFSLILESASTNQTSMYLCASIVTEGNYNEQFFGPGTRLTVL.

The chain combines TRBV28 with TRBJ2-7; 9 bases match TRBD1. This CDR3 has 13 amino acids. The germline V gene encodes CDR1 MDHEN and CDR2 SYDVKM. V was pared by 6 bases and J by 6 bases, with 6 bases of the junction left unmatched. The CDR3 DNA reads as TGTGCCAGCAGCAAACAGGGGGCGGTCGAGCAGTACTTC. Translating it yields CASSKQGAVEQYF.

The sample holds a few counts of this clone. The V and J genes are TRBV18 and TRBJ2-1, with 11 bases that match TRBD2. Per germline, CDR1 KGHSH and CDR2 LQKENI. The CDR3 runs 13 residues. V gave up 3 bases and J gave up 10 bases; unmatched junction bases: 2. CDR3 loop: CASSPIAGGEQFF. DNA for the CDR3: TGTGCCAGCTCACCCATAGCGGGAGGGGAGCAGTTCTTC. The full variable domain, completed using reference TRBV18 and TRBJ2-1, is NAGVMQNPRHLVRRRGQEARLRCSPMKGHSHVYWYRQLPEEGLKFMVYLQKENIIDESGMPKERFSAEFPKEGPSILRIQQVVRGDSAAYFCASSPIAGGEQFFGPGTRLTVL.

Worth noting for this clone: One end of the junction fails to match germline, which may point to a read error. J is TRBJ2-5 and V is TRBV7-1, with D maybe TRBD1 (5 bases). TRBV7-1 is annotated as an ORF whose role is uncertain. The CDR3 has 13 amino acids. The CDR3 DNA reads as TGTGCCAACAGCCAGGGCTCCCAAGAGACCCAGTACTTC. It is translated as CANSQGSQETQYF.

The chain employs TRBV28 and TRBJ1-5; no firm D call. Germline loops: CDR1 MDHEN, CDR2 SYDVKM. The CDR3 spans 15 residues. The V gene lost 3 bases and the J gene lost 0 bases, with 9 bases spanning the gap. CDR3 protein: CASSFPSLSNQPQHF. DNA for the CDR3: TGTGCCAGCAGTTTTCCGAGCCTTAGCAATCAGCCCCAGCATTTT.

This clone was observed a few times. V gene TRBV6-8 combines with J gene TRBJ2-1; tentative D call: TRBD1 (5 bases). The germline gives CDR1 MNHGY, CDR2 SAAAGT. V lost 6 bases to trimming and J lost 5 bases, with 17 bases between them. There are 15 residues in the CDR3. The CDR3 DNA sequence: TGTGCCAGCAGCCTCGGACATCCCCCACACAATGAGCAGTTCTTC. This encodes CASSLGHPPHNEQFF.

The chain is built from TRBV10-3 and TRBJ2-7; either TRBD1 or TRBD2 may supply D (5 bases each). CDR1 and CDR2 from the germline V gene are ENHRY and SYGVKD. The CDR3 totals 18 residues. Trimming cost V 0 bases and J 5 bases, with 23 bases left between them. CDR3 in amino acids: CAISESTRTATRGDEQYF. The CDR3 DNA reads TGTGCCATCAGTGAGTCGACTCGAACGGCAACTCGAGGGGACGAGCAGTACTTC.

The V and J genes are TRBV18 and TRBJ2-5; D may be TRBD2 (5 bases). V lost 5 bases to trimming and J lost 5 bases, with 9 bases between them. This CDR3 region has 12 residues. Germline CDR1 and CDR2: KGHSH and LQKENI. CDR3 coding DNA: TGTGCCAGCTCAGGCGGGCCCGAGACCCAGTACTTC. Its protein product is CASSGGPETQYF.

The chain recombines TRBV28 with TRBJ1-4; no reliable D call. Trimming left V 4 bases short and J 10 bases short, with 16 bases between. Germline-derived CDR1 and CDR2 are MDHEN and SYDVKM. The CDR3 length is 14 residues. CDR3 in amino acids: CASSSRMLSVKLFF. In DNA form, the CDR3 reads TGTGCCAGCAGTTCCCGTATGTTGTCAGTAAAACTGTTTTTT.

The chain is built from TRBV19 and TRBJ1-4; 8 bases match TRBD1. There are 15 residues in the CDR3. Looked up from germline, CDR1 is LNHDA and CDR2 is SQIVND (reference sequence). Trimming removed 3 bases from V and 7 bases from J; junction bases left unmatched: 7. CDR3 loop: CASSMAGGLSEKLFF. DNA of the CDR3: TGTGCCAGTAGTATGGCAGGGGGCTTAAGTGAAAAACTGTTTTTT.

The J gene is TRBJ1-1, the V gene TRBV19, with 8 bases identical to TRBD1. Germline CDR1 reads LNHDA; CDR2 reads SQIVND (reference sequence). The CDR3 has 13 residues. V lost 7 bases and J lost 5; bases outside the gene matches: 6. The CDR3 DNA is TGTGCCAGTAACAGGGGGTTAGGGACTGAAGCTTTCTTT. The encoded protein is CASNRGLGTEAFF.

This clone was picked up a small number of times. The rearrangement links TRBV11-3 to TRBJ2-5; 7 nucleotides agree with TRBD2. CDR3 size: 15 residues. In germline, CDR1 is SGHNT, CDR2 YENEEA. Trimming cost V 4 bases and J 1 base; bases outside gene matches: 6. CDR3 in amino acids: CASSWAGTTQETQYF. The DNA for the CDR3 is TGTGCCAGCAGCTGGGCCGGGACTACCCAAGAGACCCAGTACTTC.

The chain joins TRBV30 to TRBJ1-4; D possibly corresponds to TRBD1 (5 bases). V lost 4 bases, J lost 8 bases, and 14 bases lay in between. Germline-derived CDR1 and CDR2 are GTSNPN and SVGIG (reference sequence). The CDR3 contains 13 residues. The CDR3 reads CAWKGERGEKLFF. Written as DNA, the CDR3 is TGTGCCTGGAAAGGAGAAAGGGGCGAAAAACTGTTTTTT.

V is TRBV30 and J is TRBJ2-7; TRBD1 is a possible D gene (5 bases). Germline V gene data show CDR1 as GTSNPN and CDR2 as SVGIG (reference sequence). V lost 2 bases, J lost 5 bases, and 13 bases lay in between. CDR3 length: 13 amino acids. The CDR3 nucleotides read TGTGCCTGGAGTAAAGGGGTTCTGGACGAGCAGTACTTC. Its translation: CAWSKGVLDEQYF.

The chain recombines TRBV28 with TRBJ1-4; no reliable D call. CDR3 length: 12 amino acids. The germline gives CDR1 MDHEN, CDR2 SYDVKM. Trimming cost V 4 bases and J 5 bases, with 5 bases left between them. CDR3 bases: TGTGCCAGCAGTTACTTAAATGAAAAACTGTTTTTT. This translates into CASSYLNEKLFF.